This TCR beta chain is drawn from a study of CD8 T cell repertoires and HIV-1 epitope variants. The wider study: T cells were stimulated with Twenty-five Gag and Nef peptides separately. Tested: three Gag epitope families, Nef HW9 and YT9.

In regard to this clone: Its antigen is undetermined.

Generated by immunoSEQ multiplex PCR, the TCRdb table keeps only in-frame clones and is missing some. The data hold fewer than 3,000 clones, with under 75% observed a single time. The CDR3 length is 15 residues. Germline CDR1 LGHNA, CDR2 YSLEER. The V end was cut by 0 bases, the J end by 6 bases, with 12 bases between. Source material: cultured CD8+ T cells derived from PBMCs. The receptor was derived from a male donor with HIV. The chain couples TRBV4-3 to TRBJ1-5, with D possibly being TRBD1 (6 bases). CDR3 nucleotides: TGCGCCAGCAGCCAAGAATATTGGGGGCCTCAGCCCCAGCATTTT. Translation gives CASSQEYWGPQPQHF.